This T cell receptor (beta chain) was sequenced for a study of blood T cell repertoires in COVID-19. Assay used: immunoSEQ multiplex PCR; TCRdb lists only in-frame clones, some missing. The top ten hold around 4.9% of the sample, which has more than 85,000 clones, roughly nine tenths seen once. The CDR3 sequence is 11 residues long. Germline-derived CDR1 and CDR2 are SGHRS and YFSETQ. The junction had 5 bases not matched to a gene; V was cut back by 5 bases and J by 12 bases. This clonotype was obtained from a human donor in a cohort sampled during active COVID-19. The chain has TRBV5-1 and TRBJ2-1; 7 bases fit TRBD2. Sequenced input: peripheral blood. CDR3 in amino acids: CASSTSAVQFF. CDR3 bases: TGCGCCAGCAGTACTAGCGCGGTGCAGTTCTTC.